This T cell receptor (beta chain) was captured in a study of blood T cells in healthy people across ages. This clonotype has just a few counts. J gave up 3 bases and V 2 bases, and 7 bases lay outside the gene matches. Germline CDR1 reads MGHDK; CDR2 reads SYGVNS. The CDR3 runs 16 residues. A sample-barcoded 5' primer and a J-beta primer mix were used in a second PCR of roughly 7 to 11 cycles. No fewer than 3 million CDR3-containing paired-end reads came from each sample. Each CDR3 protein is one row after TCRdb ran MiXCR on the 5' RACE reads. The sample consists of over 1,200,000 distinct CDR3 sequences, around 55% of them appearing once.

Material: blood. This receptor was taken from a man aged 18 to 29 in good health. The chain is built from TRBV25-1 and TRBJ2-1; 7 nucleotides agree with TRBD1. CDR3 nucleotide sequence: TGTGCCAGCAGTGAAACCCGAGGGGACAGCTACAATGAGCAGTTCTTC. Translated, it gives CASSETRGDSYNEQFF.